The 23 T cell receptor beta chains below were found in one sample sequenced in a study of regulatory T cells in long-lasting Graves disease. Time point given: newly diagnosed GD, antithyroid drugs for less than 3 months. From PBMCs, RNA was extracted and then used to make the TCR library. Investigators prepared the TCR beta libraries by applying iRepertoire HTBI primers and Arm-PCR of CDR3 regions. In TCRdb, the multiplex PCR reads were re-called with MiXCR into one record per CDR3 protein. The sample gives a few hundred thousand distinct CDR3 sequences, 12% of which show up once; 18% is in the top ten. The sample was also reused in another study, on T cells in Graves' hyperthyroidism and ophthalmopathy.

Source: peripheral blood mononuclear cells (PBMCs), taken at new diagnosis, from a patient treated with antithyroid drugs. The origin of the receptors is a woman aged 18-29 years with Graves disease.

The rearrangement links TRBV20-1 to TRBJ2-3, with 13 bases aligning to TRBD2. The CDR3 is 16 residues long. Trimming at V came to 3 bases and at J to 0 bases, leaving 3 bases not matched to a gene. CDR1 and CDR2 (germline): DFQATT, SNEGSKA (reference sequence). As DNA, the CDR3 is TGCAGTGCTAGCGGGACTAGCGGGGCGAGCACAGATACGCAGTATTTT. Translated, it gives CSASGTSGASTDTQYF.

Many counts were recorded for this clonotype. The chain has TRBV12-3 or TRBV12-4 and TRBJ1-2; 9 bases match TRBD1. V gave up 1 base and J gave up 8 bases; unmatched junction bases: 11. This CDR3 comprises 16 residues. The CDR3 DNA sequence: TGTGCCAGCAGTTTAGTGGCGGTTAGGACAGGGGACGGCTACACCTTC. Its translation is CASSLVAVRTGDGYTF.

Concerning this clonotype: This likely came from a read error, as a far larger clone is one base away. The chain uses TRBV11-2 and TRBJ2-5; 11 positions match TRBD2. The DNA end is a closer match to TRBJ2-1, so the J assignment may be wrong. The CDR3 has 16 residues. Germline V CDR1 and CDR2: SGHAT, FQNNGV. Here the CDR3 DNA reads TGTGCCAGCAGCTTTAATCTAGCGGGAGGAACGCCTGAGCAGTTCTTC. Translated: CASSFNLAGGTPEQFF.

The chain employs TRBV5-4 and TRBJ1-2; unclear D gene. Germline CDR1 and CDR2: SGHNT and YYREEE (reference sequence). V shed 4 bases and J shed 8 bases, with 15 bases lying between them. The CDR3 runs 13 residues. CDR3: CASSPPSGPGYTF. In DNA, the CDR3 is TGTGCCAGCAGCCCGCCGTCGGGCCCAGGCTACACCTTC.

The sample holds many counts of this clonotype. The V gene is TRBV6-2 or TRBV6-3, the J gene TRBJ2-3; the match to TRBD2 covers 10 bases. Per germline, CDR1 MNHEY and CDR2 SVGEGT. After removal of 4 bases from V and 3 bases from J, the junction contained 13 bases not matched to a gene. This CDR3 has 18 amino acids. In DNA form, the CDR3 reads TGTGCCAGCAGTTCCCCACCCTTGCTAGCGGGAGCGACAGATACGCAGTATTTT. Its protein is CASSSPPLLAGATDTQYF.

The chain couples TRBV20-1 to TRBJ2-1, with 7 positions matching TRBD2. Germline assignment: CDR1 DFQATT and CDR2 SNEGSKA (reference sequence). The CDR3 sequence is 13 residues long. V gave up 6 bases and J gave up 4 bases; unmatched junction bases: 6. The CDR3 bases are TGCAGTGCCCCCGGGGGGTCGTACAATGAGCAGTTCTTC. Translated: CSAPGGSYNEQFF.

This clonotype was counted many times. The rearrangement links TRBV2 to TRBJ2-7, with no clear D. With 4 bases removed from V and 5 bases from J, the gap between germline ends came to 6 bases. Germline lookup yields CDR1 SNHLY and CDR2 FYNNEI. The CDR3 loop spans 11 amino acids. The CDR3 here is CASSGRNEQYF. CDR3 DNA sequence: TGTGCCAGCAGTGGAAGGAACGAGCAGTACTTC.

The V call is TRBV3-1, the J call TRBJ2-3; D is unresolved. Germline CDR1 and CDR2: LGHDT and YNNKEL (reference sequence). The CDR3 totals 14 residues. V lost 3 bases to trimming and J lost 4 bases, with 11 bases between them. CDR3 DNA sequence: TGTGCCAGCAGCCAGCTTCGGCCCCCAGATACGCAGTATTTT. It translates to CASSQLRPPDTQYF.

A word on this clonotype: A single base separates this from a much larger clone, so it may be a read error. The chain combines TRBV6-1 with TRBJ2-1; tentative D call: TRBD2 (5 bases). The V gene's germline CDR1 is MNHNS and CDR2 SASEGT. The CDR3 length is 12 residues. V was shortened by 3 bases and J by 9 bases, with 9 bases between the two germline ends. The CDR3 protein is CASSEIEGEQFF. CDR3 bases: TGTGCCAGCAGTGAGATCGAGGGTGAGCAGTTCTTC.

This clonotype has just a few counts. One base away lies a much larger clone, so this may be a sequencing read error. V and J are TRBV28 and TRBJ2-1; D unresolved. The J call may be wrong; the DNA end is better matched by TRBJ2-5. The CDR3 consists of 13 residues. In germline, CDR1 is MDHEN, CDR2 SYDVKM. This CDR3 is CASSPAWSGTQYF. CDR3 nucleotide sequence: TGTGCCAGCAGCCCCGCTTGGTCGGGGACCCAGTACTTC.

This clonotype has more than one count but fewer than ten. This sequence joins TRBV12-3 or TRBV12-4 and TRBJ2-5; TRBD2 is a possible D gene (6 bases). The length of the CDR3 is 14 residues. Deletions cut 5 bases from V and 1 base from J, with 11 bases between. The CDR3 protein is CASSGGILQETQYF. In DNA form, the CDR3 reads TGTGCCAGCAGTGGGGGGATCCTCCAAGAGACCCAGTACTTC.

This clonotype has a count of ten or more. V and J are TRBV20-1 and TRBJ1-1; no reliable D call. The CDR3 spans 11 residues. The V gene's germline CDR1 is DFQATT and CDR2 SNEGSKA (reference sequence). The V end was cut by 4 bases, the J end by 4 bases, with 7 bases between. CDR3 protein: CSATDGTEAFF. The CDR3 DNA follows: TGCAGTGCTACGGACGGCACTGAAGCTTTCTTT.

The chain carries TRBV13 and TRBJ2-5; D is perhaps TRBD1 or TRBD2 (5 bases each). There are 14 residues in the CDR3. Germline CDR1 is PRHDT and CDR2 is FYEKMQ (reference sequence). The V and J ends lost 4 bases and 2 bases respectively, with 11 bases between them. The CDR3 protein is CASSSGSSQETQYF. DNA for the CDR3: TGTGCCAGCAGCTCAGGGAGTAGTCAAGAGACCCAGTACTTC.

This clonotype showed up many times. The rearrangement joins TRBV6-5 to TRBJ2-1; D is ambiguous. The germline V gene encodes CDR1 MNHEY and CDR2 SVGAGI. V was clipped by 2 bases and J by 4 bases, with 9 bases between them. This CDR3 contains 14 residues. The CDR3 sequence: CASSYGPQYNEQFF. CDR3 bases: TGTGCCAGCAGTTACGGACCACAATACAATGAGCAGTTCTTC.

This clonotype was counted between two and nine times. The genes are TRBV5-1 and TRBJ1-1, with D possibly being TRBD1 (6 bases). CDR3 length: 14 amino acids. V lost 6 bases and J lost 0, with 12 bases in between. Germline V gene lookup returns CDR1 SGHRS and CDR2 YFSETQ. The CDR3 spells CASTAQGVNTEAFF. The DNA of the CDR3 is TGCGCCAGCACCGCACAGGGAGTGAACACTGAAGCTTTCTTT.

This chain joins TRBV10-3 and TRBJ2-1; perhaps TRBD1 as D (5 bases). Germline CDR1 reads ENHRY; CDR2 reads SYGVKD. Trimming left V 3 bases short and J 5 bases short, with 17 bases between. CDR3 size: 16 residues. The CDR3 DNA reads as TGTGCCATCAGTGATTTTGGCAGGGAAAACAACAATGAGCAGTTCTTC. It specifies CAISDFGRENNNEQFF.

This clonotype occurred many times. V and J are TRBV13 and TRBJ1-1; D is unresolved. Germline V gives CDR1 PRHDT, CDR2 FYEKMQ (reference sequence). The germline V and J ends were trimmed by 5 bases and 7 bases, with 11 bases remaining between them. The length of the CDR3 is 12 residues. The CDR3: CASSPRGGEAFF. The CDR3 DNA reads TGTGCCAGCAGCCCCCGGGGAGGTGAAGCTTTCTTT.

This chain joins TRBV19 and TRBJ2-1; D gene uncertain. V lost 10 bases and J lost 9, with 13 bases in between. The CDR3 spans 11 residues. Germline CDR1 and CDR2: LNHDA and SQIVND (reference sequence). The CDR3 DNA sequence: TGTGCCACCCGGCGAGTGCTTGAGCAGTTCTTC. Residues: CATRRVLEQFF.

This clonotype was counted at least ten times. V and J are TRBV12-3 or TRBV12-4 and TRBJ2-7; 11 nucleotides line up with TRBD2. V trimming: 3 bases; J trimming: 6 bases; junction bases outside the gene matches: 7. The CDR3 consists of 15 residues. CDR3 residues: CASSLVLAGVLEQYF. The CDR3 DNA is TGTGCCAGCAGTTTGGTACTAGCGGGAGTCCTCGAGCAGTACTTC.

The V call is TRBV27, the J call TRBJ1-2; tentative D call: TRBD1 (6 bases). The V gene lost 0 bases and the J gene lost 4 bases, with 12 bases spanning the gap. Germline assignment: CDR1 MNHEY and CDR2 SMNVEV (reference sequence). CDR3 length: 15 amino acids. For the CDR3, the DNA is TGTGCCAGCAGTTTATCGCCGTTGGGGGCCTATGGCTACACCTTC. Its translation: CASSLSPLGAYGYTF.

In its sample, this clonotype was seen many times. The chain carries TRBV20-1 and TRBJ1-1; a possible D gene is TRBD1 (6 bases). V lost 6 bases and J lost 0, with 17 bases in between. Germline CDR1 reads DFQATT; CDR2 reads SNEGSKA (reference sequence). This CDR3 contains 15 residues. CDR3 protein: CSAPQDSLMNTEAFF. The CDR3 DNA is TGCAGTGCCCCTCAGGACAGCCTCATGAACACTGAAGCTTTCTTT.

There are many counts of this clonotype. This chain connects TRBV6-1 to TRBJ2-7; possible D gene TRBD2, 6 bases. The CDR3 spans 18 residues. Germline CDR1 is MNHNS and CDR2 is SASEGT. V lost 2 bases to trimming and J lost 6 bases, with 26 bases between them. The CDR3 bases are TGTGCCAGCAGTGAAATTTGGGGGACTGACGGTCGTTGGGCCGAGCAGTACTTC. Protein sequence: CASSEIWGTDGRWAEQYF.

This clonotype was seen ten or more times. The chain is built from TRBV12-3 or TRBV12-4 and TRBJ1-5; 7 positions agree with TRBD1. There are 14 residues in the CDR3. Trimming at V came to 1 base and at J to 11 bases, leaving 8 bases not matched to a gene. CDR3 in DNA: TGTGCCAGCAGTTTAGAGAGGGGGCGAGAGTCCCAGCATTTT. Amino acids: CASSLERGRESQHF.